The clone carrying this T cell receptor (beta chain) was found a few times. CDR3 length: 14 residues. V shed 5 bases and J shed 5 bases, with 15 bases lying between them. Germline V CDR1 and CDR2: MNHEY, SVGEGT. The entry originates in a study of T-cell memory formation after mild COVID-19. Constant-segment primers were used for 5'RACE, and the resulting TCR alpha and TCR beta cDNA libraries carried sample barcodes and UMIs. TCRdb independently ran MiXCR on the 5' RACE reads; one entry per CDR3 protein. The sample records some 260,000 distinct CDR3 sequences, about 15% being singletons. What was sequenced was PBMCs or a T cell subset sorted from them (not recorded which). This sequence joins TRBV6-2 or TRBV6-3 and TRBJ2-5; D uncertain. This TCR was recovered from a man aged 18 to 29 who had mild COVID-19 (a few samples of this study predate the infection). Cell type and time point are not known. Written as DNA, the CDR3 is TGTGCCAGCAGTCACCCCGGCTGGGCGGAGACCCAGTACTTC. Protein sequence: CASSHPGWAETQYF.